The rows below give T cell receptor beta chains drawn from one sample of a study of identical twins. TCRdb analysed the 5' RACE reads with MiXCR anew, one entry per CDR3 protein. The data show 150,000 or so distinct CDR3 sequences, with roughly 3.5% seen just once and around 8% held by the top ten. Sequenced sample: memory T cells sorted from blood. These receptors originate from a man aged 18 to 29 in good health. Both conserved end residues are part of each CDR3. The D gene is left open where the match is weak. Not all rows give a size; the values are once, few, many and, for expanded clones, a class.

size: many
D: NA
V: TRBV10-3
J: TRBJ2-3
DNA: TGTGCCATCAGTCAGAGTTGGGGTACAGATACGCAGTATTTT
CDR3: CAISQSWGTDTQYF

size: many
D: TRBD2
V: TRBV9
J: TRBJ2-2
DNA: TGTGCCAGCAGTCGAACGACTAGCGGGAGCTCCGGGGAGCTGTTTTTT
CDR3: CASSRTTSGSSGELFF

size: many
D: NA
V: TRBV5-1
J: TRBJ1-1
DNA: TGCGCCAGCAGCTTGCCTGGGGGGCCCCTTGAAGCTTTCTTT
CDR3: CASSLPGGPLEAFF

size: many
D: NA
V: TRBV5-1
J: TRBJ1-4
DNA: TGCGCCAGCAGCCCGGGGGTGGGCTCAACTAATGAAAAACTGTTTTTT
CDR3: CASSPGVGSTNEKLFF

size: many
D: NA
V: TRBV2
J: TRBJ2-1
DNA: TGTGCCAGCAGTGAGTTTGGGAACGCCTACAATGAGCAGTTCTTC
CDR3: CASSEFGNAYNEQFF

size: many
D: NA
V: TRBV20-1
J: TRBJ2-3
DNA: TGCAGTGCTAGAGATGCTAGCGGCACAGATACGCAGTATTTT
CDR3: CSARDASGTDTQYF

size: many
D: NA
V: TRBV11-1
J: TRBJ2-1
DNA: TGTGCCAGCGAACTATCCGGGGGCTCCTACAATGAGCAGTTCTTC
CDR3: CASELSGGSYNEQFF

size: many
D: NA
V: TRBV25-1
J: TRBJ1-2
DNA: TGTGCCAGCAATGAGGGAGCTAACTATGGCTACACCTTC
CDR3: CASNEGANYGYTF

size: medium-sized
D: NA
V: TRBV20-1
J: TRBJ2-1
DNA: TGCAGTGCTAGAGTGCGGGACAATGAGCAGTTCTTC
CDR3: CSARVRDNEQFF

size: many
D: TRBD2
V: TRBV24-1
J: TRBJ2-1
DNA: TGTGCCACCAGGGCTAGCGGGAGTTTGCGTGAGCAGTTCTTC
CDR3: CATRASGSLREQFF

size: many
D: NA
V: TRBV28
J: TRBJ1-4
DNA: TGTGCCAGCAGAAGGAACCCAAATGAAAAACTGTTTTTT
CDR3: CASRRNPNEKLFF

size: many
D: NA
V: TRBV29-1
J: TRBJ2-5
DNA: TGCAGCGTTGTCCCCGAAGAGACCCAGTACTTC
CDR3: CSVVPEETQYF

size: many
D: NA
V: TRBV3-1
J: TRBJ1-1
DNA: TGTGCCAGCAGCCAAGATTCGTCGGGCAGGTGGACTGAAGCTTTCTTT
CDR3: CASSQDSSGRWTEAFF

size: many
D: TRBD1
V: TRBV3-1
J: TRBJ2-7
DNA: TGTGCCAGCAGCCATCGTCCCGGACAGGGTTACGAGCAGTACTTC
CDR3: CASSHRPGQGYEQYF

size: many
D: TRBD2
V: TRBV12-3/TRBV12-4
J: TRBJ2-3
DNA: TGTGCCAGCGCCATCGGGAGGGGCACAGATACGCAGTATTTT
CDR3: CASAIGRGTDTQYF

size: many
D: TRBD2
V: TRBV20-1
J: TRBJ2-3
DNA: TGCAGTGCTGTAGCGGGAGGGGGAGATACGCAGTATTTT
CDR3: CSAVAGGGDTQYF

size: many
D: TRBD2
V: TRBV10-3
J: TRBJ2-1
DNA: TGTGCCATCAAGGTTACGGGACTAGCGGGATCTAATGAGCAGTTCTTC
CDR3: CAIKVTGLAGSNEQFF

size: NA
D: NA
V: TRBV20-1
J: TRBJ2-5
DNA: TGCAGTGCTAGAGGTAGCGCGGAGACCCAGTACTTC
CDR3: CSARGSAETQYF

size: many
D: NA
V: TRBV3-1
J: TRBJ1-2
DNA: TGTGCCAGCAGCCGCAACCAATATGGCTACACCTTC
CDR3: CASSRNQYGYTF

size: NA
D: NA
V: TRBV3-1
J: TRBJ1-5
DNA: TGTGCCAGCAGCCAATGGGTCGATCAGCCCCAGCATTTT
CDR3: CASSQWVDQPQHF

size: many
D: NA
V: TRBV10-3
J: TRBJ1-2
DNA: TGTGCCATCAGTGAGCTCACCGGGACCCAGTATGGCTACACCTTC
CDR3: CAISELTGTQYGYTF

size: many
D: TRBD2
V: TRBV9
J: TRBJ2-1
DNA: TGTGCCAGCAGCGTCGGGCTAGCGGGGTGGAATGAGCAGTTCTTC
CDR3: CASSVGLAGWNEQFF

size: many
D: TRBD2
V: TRBV28
J: TRBJ2-5
DNA: TGTGCCAGCAGTTTATCCCTAGCGGGAGAAGAAGAGACCCAGTACTTC
CDR3: CASSLSLAGEEETQYF

size: many
D: NA
V: TRBV12-3/TRBV12-4
J: TRBJ1-3
DNA: TGTGCCAGCAGTTTAGCGCTGGGAAACACCATATATTTT
CDR3: CASSLALGNTIYF

size: many
D: NA
V: TRBV5-1
J: TRBJ2-3
DNA: TGCGCCAGCAGCTTAGAAGGGGGAGTTAGCACAGATACGCAGTATTTT
CDR3: CASSLEGGVSTDTQYF

size: many
D: TRBD2
V: TRBV7-8
J: TRBJ2-1
DNA: TGTGCCAGCGCGCTCGGCGGGAGGGCCGGTGAGCAGTTCTTC
CDR3: CASALGGRAGEQFF

size: many
D: NA
V: TRBV5-5
J: TRBJ2-1
DNA: TGTGCCAGCAGCTTGGCTGGAGATTACGAGCAGTTCTTC
CDR3: CASSLAGDYEQFF

size: many
D: NA
V: TRBV5-1
J: TRBJ2-3
DNA: TGCGCCAGCAGCCTAGGAGAAGATACGCAGTATTTT
CDR3: CASSLGEDTQYF

size: medium-sized
D: NA
V: TRBV12-3/TRBV12-4
J: TRBJ2-3
DNA: TGTGCCAGCAGTAACACCGTTTCTAGCACAGATACGCAGTATTTT
CDR3: CASSNTVSSTDTQYF

size: many
D: TRBD2
V: TRBV7-3
J: TRBJ2-2
DNA: TGTGCCAGCAGCCTACCGGTGGCGGGAGGGAACACCGGGGAGCTGTTTTTT
CDR3: CASSLPVAGGNTGELFF

size: many
D: TRBD1
V: TRBV12-3/TRBV12-4
J: TRBJ2-3
DNA: TGTGCCAGCACGCAGGGGGTGGTCACAGATACGCAGTATTTT
CDR3: CASTQGVVTDTQYF

size: many
D: NA
V: TRBV4-2
J: TRBJ2-3
DNA: TGTGCCAGCAGACAAAGGACAGGCACAGATACGCAGTATTTT
CDR3: CASRQRTGTDTQYF

size: many
D: NA
V: TRBV5-6
J: TRBJ2-2
DNA: TGTGCCAGCGGGTTCGAGGGGTATTACACCGGGGAGCTGTTTTTT
CDR3: CASGFEGYYTGELFF

size: many
D: NA
V: TRBV20-1
J: TRBJ2-7
DNA: TGCAGTGCTCCCGAGACAGGTGGTCGCTACGAGCAGTACTTC
CDR3: CSAPETGGRYEQYF

size: few
D: TRBD2
V: TRBV7-9
J: TRBJ2-3
DNA: TGTGCCAGCAGCCTAAGACTAGCCGGAGTCCCAGATACGCAGTATTTT
CDR3: CASSLRLAGVPDTQYF

size: many
D: TRBD2
V: TRBV10-3
J: TRBJ2-1
DNA: TGTGCCATCAGTGAGCTGGGGGGACTAGCGGCCTACAATGAGCAGTTCTTC
CDR3: CAISELGGLAAYNEQFF

size: many
D: NA
V: TRBV11-2
J: TRBJ2-1
DNA: TGTGCCAGCAGCTCAGACGGAGCGGCCAATGAGCAGTTCTTC
CDR3: CASSSDGAANEQFF

size: many
D: TRBD1
V: TRBV5-5
J: TRBJ1-1
DNA: TGTGCCAGCAGCTTCTATTGGGACAGGGTATTTGACACTGAAGCTTTCTTT
CDR3: CASSFYWDRVFDTEAFF

size: many
D: TRBD1
V: TRBV7-7
J: TRBJ2-3
DNA: TGTGCCAGCAGCGTAGACAGGGATGGTACGCAGTATTTT
CDR3: CASSVDRDGTQYF

size: many
D: TRBD1
V: TRBV4-1
J: TRBJ1-2
DNA: TGCGCCAGCAGCTATCGGACAGGGGAGGACTATGGCTACACCTTC
CDR3: CASSYRTGEDYGYTF

size: many
D: NA
V: TRBV5-1
J: TRBJ2-1
DNA: TGCGCCAGCAGCTCGGACGGGTTCAATGAGCAGTTCTTC
CDR3: CASSSDGFNEQFF

size: many
D: TRBD2
V: TRBV5-1
J: TRBJ2-3
DNA: TGCGCCAGCAGCCCCACTAGCGGGACGTTGTATGGAGATACGCAGTATTTT
CDR3: CASSPTSGTLYGDTQYF